One TCR beta chain is described in this entry. The assay was immunoSEQ multiplex PCR, and TCRdb's table has in-frame clones only and misses some. The table lists around 200,000 clones, roughly 89% of them singletons. This entry comes from a study of blood T cell repertoires in COVID-19. Study as a whole: COVID-19 samples, acute and convalescent, were from the United States, Italy and Spain.

The TCR sequence derives from a woman between 18 and 29 years old who had recovered from COVID-19. Sequencing was performed on peripheral blood.

CDR3 sequence: CASSYRDRVDEAFF. The CDR3 DNA reads as TGTGCCAGCAGCTACCGGGACAGGGTGGATGAAGCTTTCTTT. J is TRBJ1-1 and V is TRBV6-5; 9 nucleotides line up with TRBD1. Germline CDR1 and CDR2: MNHEY and SVGAGI. The CDR3 is made up of 14 amino acids. V dropped 6 bases and J dropped 7; count of bases not matched to a gene: 9.